This T cell receptor (beta chain) was observed in a study of chemoradiotherapy in HPV16-positive cancers. CDR1 and CDR2 from the germline V gene are SNHLY and FYNNEI. Deletions cut 9 bases from V and 2 bases from J, with 17 bases between. This CDR3 spans 14 amino acids. Sequencing used immunoSEQ multiplex PCR; TCRdb keeps in-frame clones, though not all of them. The data hold roughly 28,000 clones, with about four fifths observed a single time. V and J are TRBV2 and TRBJ2-7; the D is unclear. This material consisted of blood, taken from a patient who underwent chemoradiotherapy. The clonotype originates from a human donor with HPV-associated anogenital cancer. CDR3 amino acids: CASKSGHTTYEQYF. CDR3 DNA sequence: TGTGCCAGTAAATCGGGCCACACCACCTACGAGCAGTACTTC.